Listed here is a single T cell receptor beta chain. A second PCR of 7 to 11 cycles used a sample-barcoded 5' primer and a J-beta primer mix. TCRdb redid the calling of the 5' RACE reads with MiXCR, one entry per CDR3 protein. The data contain 600,000 to 800,000 distinct CDR3 sequences, 20% to 25% of them seen just once; the ten biggest clones take up 3.5% to 4%. Losses at the gene ends were 0 bases for V and 5 bases for J; bases not matched to a gene: 5. This CDR3 has 16 amino acids. The germline V gene encodes CDR1 SGHRS and CDR2 YFSETQ. This specimen belongs to a study of blood T cells in healthy people across ages.

This TCR was recovered from a man aged 70-80 years in good health. Source material: blood. This chain connects TRBV5-1 to TRBJ2-2, with 9 positions matching TRBD1. DNA of the CDR3: TGCGCCAGCAGCTTGGCCGGGACAGGGTCAACCGGGGAGCTGTTTTTT. This encodes CASSLAGTGSTGELFF.